This T cell receptor beta chain derives from a study of blood T cells in healthy people across ages. Findings of the study overall: Using unsorted PBMCs precluded a conclusive naive versus antigen-experienced comparison.

Primed by a sample-barcoded 5' primer and a J-beta primer mix, a second PCR proceeded for 7 to 11 cycles. TCRdb re-called the 5' RACE reads with MiXCR, one entry per CDR3 protein. The sample holds 550,000 to 750,000 distinct CDR3 sequences, roughly 20% seen once. This clonotype was counted between two and nine times. Antigen specificity is unknown. Germline values: CDR1 GTSNPN, CDR2 SVGIG (reference sequence). The CDR3 covers 13 residues. Trimming removed 8 bases at V and 7 bases at J, with 21 bases between. This sequence was found in a man between 70 and 80 years old in good health. The specimen sequenced was blood. The gene calls are TRBV30 and TRBJ2-7; possible D gene TRBD2, 6 bases. The CDR3: CAGRLGPVGEQYF. The DNA of the CDR3 is TGTGCCGGACGACTAGGGCCCGTAGGAGAGCAGTACTTC.